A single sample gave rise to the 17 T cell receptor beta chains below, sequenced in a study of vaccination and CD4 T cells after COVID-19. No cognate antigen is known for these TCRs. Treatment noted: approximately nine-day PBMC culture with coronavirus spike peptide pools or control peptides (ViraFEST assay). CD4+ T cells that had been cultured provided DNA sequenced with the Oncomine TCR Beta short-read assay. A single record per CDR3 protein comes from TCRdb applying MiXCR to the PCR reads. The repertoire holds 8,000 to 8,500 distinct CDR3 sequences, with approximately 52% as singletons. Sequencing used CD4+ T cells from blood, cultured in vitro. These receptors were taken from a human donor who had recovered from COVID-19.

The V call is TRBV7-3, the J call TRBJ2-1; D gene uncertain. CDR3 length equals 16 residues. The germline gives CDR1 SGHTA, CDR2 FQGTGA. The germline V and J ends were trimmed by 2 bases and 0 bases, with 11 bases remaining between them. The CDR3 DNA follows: TGTGCCAGCAGCTTATTTCCCAGGAGCTCCTACAATGAGCAGTTCTTC. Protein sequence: CASSLFPRSSYNEQFF.

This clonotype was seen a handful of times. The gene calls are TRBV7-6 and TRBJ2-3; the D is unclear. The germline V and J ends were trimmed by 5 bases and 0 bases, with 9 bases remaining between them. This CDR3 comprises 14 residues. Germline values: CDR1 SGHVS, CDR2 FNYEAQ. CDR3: CASSRTPSTDTQYF. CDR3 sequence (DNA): TGTGCCAGCAGCCGAACCCCTAGCACAGATACGCAGTATTTT. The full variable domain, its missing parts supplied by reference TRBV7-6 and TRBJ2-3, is GAGVSQSPRYKVTKRGQDVALRCDPISGHVSLYWYRQALGQGPEFLTYFNYEAQQDKSGLPNDRFSAERPEGSISTLTIQRTEQRDSAMYRCASSRTPSTDTQYFGPGTRLTVL.

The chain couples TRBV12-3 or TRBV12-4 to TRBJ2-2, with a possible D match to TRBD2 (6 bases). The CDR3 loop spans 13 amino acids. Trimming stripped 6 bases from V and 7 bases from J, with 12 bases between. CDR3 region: CASSFQGGGELFF. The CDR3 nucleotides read TGTGCCAGCAGCTTCCAGGGAGGCGGGGAGCTGTTTTTT.

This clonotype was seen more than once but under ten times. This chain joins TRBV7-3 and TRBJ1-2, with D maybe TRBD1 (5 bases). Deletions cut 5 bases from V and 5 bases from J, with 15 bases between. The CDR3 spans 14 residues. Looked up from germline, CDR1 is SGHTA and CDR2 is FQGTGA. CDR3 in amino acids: CASSPEGLGYGYTF. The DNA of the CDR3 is TGTGCCAGCAGCCCCGAGGGGCTCGGGTATGGCTACACCTTC.

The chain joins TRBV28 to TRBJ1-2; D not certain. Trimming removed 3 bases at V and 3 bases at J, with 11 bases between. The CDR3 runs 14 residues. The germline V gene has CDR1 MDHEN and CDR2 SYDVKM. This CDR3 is CASSFPPPDYGYTF. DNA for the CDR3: TGTGCCAGCAGTTTTCCTCCCCCTGACTATGGCTACACCTTC.

CDR3: CSATTIGGQEQFF. CDR3 in DNA: TGCAGTGCTACTACTATAGGAGGGCAGGAGCAGTTCTTC. This chain links TRBV20-1 with TRBJ2-1, with D possibly being TRBD2 (6 bases). The CDR3 runs 13 residues. Germline CDR1 and CDR2: DFQATT and SNEGSKA (reference sequence). Deletions cut 4 bases from V and 10 bases from J, with 17 bases between.

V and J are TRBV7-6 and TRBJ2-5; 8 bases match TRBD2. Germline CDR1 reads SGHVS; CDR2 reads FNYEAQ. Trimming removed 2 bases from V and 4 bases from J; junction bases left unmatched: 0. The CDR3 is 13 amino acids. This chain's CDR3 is CASSLSGRETQYF. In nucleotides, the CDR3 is TGTGCCAGCAGCTTAAGCGGGAGAGAGACCCAGTACTTC.

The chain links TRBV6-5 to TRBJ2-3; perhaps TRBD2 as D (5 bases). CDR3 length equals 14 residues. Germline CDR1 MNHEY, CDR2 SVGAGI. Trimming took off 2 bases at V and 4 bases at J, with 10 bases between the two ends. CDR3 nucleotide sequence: TGTGCCAGCAGTTACGAGGGCCTTTCAGATACGCAGTATTTT. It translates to CASSYEGLSDTQYF.

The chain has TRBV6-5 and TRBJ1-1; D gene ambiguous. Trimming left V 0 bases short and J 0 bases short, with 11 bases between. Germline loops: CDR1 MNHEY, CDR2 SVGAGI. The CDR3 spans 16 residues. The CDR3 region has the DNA TGTGCCAGCAGTTACTCGATCGGACGGCTGAACACTGAAGCTTTCTTT. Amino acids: CASSYSIGRLNTEAFF.

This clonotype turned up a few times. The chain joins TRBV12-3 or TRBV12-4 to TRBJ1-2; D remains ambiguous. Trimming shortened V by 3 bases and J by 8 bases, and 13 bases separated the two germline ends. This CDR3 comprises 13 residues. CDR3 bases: TGTGCCAGCAGTTTTGAGAGGCGAGAGGGCTACACCTTC. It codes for CASSFERREGYTF.

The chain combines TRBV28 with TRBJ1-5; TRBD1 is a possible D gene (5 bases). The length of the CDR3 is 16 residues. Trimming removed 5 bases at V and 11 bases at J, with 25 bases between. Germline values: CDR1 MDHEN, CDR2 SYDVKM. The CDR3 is CASSPSLGGVVKSQHF. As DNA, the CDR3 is TGTGCCAGCAGTCCCTCTTTGGGGGGGGTGGTAAAGTCCCAGCATTTT.

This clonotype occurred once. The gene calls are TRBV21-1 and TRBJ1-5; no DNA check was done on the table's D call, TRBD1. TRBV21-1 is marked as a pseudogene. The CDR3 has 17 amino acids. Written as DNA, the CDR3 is TGTGCCAGCAGCAAAGTCACGACAGCGGATAGCAATCAGCCCCAGCATTTT. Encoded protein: CASSKVTTADSNQPQHF.

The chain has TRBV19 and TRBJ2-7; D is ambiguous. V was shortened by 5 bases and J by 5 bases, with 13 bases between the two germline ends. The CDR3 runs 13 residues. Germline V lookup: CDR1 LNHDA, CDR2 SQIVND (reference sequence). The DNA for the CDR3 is TGTGCCAGTAGTTCGGACCCGGGCCACGAGCAGTACTTC. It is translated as CASSSDPGHEQYF.

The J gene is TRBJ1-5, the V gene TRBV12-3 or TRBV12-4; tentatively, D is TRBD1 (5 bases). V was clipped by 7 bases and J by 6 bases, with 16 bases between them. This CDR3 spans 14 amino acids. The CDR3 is CASTAGAAIQPQHF. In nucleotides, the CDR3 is TGTGCCAGCACCGCCGGGGCAGCAATTCAGCCCCAGCATTTT.

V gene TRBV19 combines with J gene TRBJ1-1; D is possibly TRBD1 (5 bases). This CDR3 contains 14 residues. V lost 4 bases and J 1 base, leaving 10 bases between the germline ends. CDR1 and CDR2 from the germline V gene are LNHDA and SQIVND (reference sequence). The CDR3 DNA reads TGTGCCAGTAGTAAAGACAGTCGGAACACTGAAGCTTTCTTT. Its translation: CASSKDSRNTEAFF.

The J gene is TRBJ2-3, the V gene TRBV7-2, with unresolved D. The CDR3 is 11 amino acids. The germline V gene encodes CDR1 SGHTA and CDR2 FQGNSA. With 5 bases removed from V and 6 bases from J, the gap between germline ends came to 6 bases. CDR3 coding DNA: TGTGCCAGCAGCCCTCCTGATACGCAGTATTTT. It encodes CASSPPDTQYF.

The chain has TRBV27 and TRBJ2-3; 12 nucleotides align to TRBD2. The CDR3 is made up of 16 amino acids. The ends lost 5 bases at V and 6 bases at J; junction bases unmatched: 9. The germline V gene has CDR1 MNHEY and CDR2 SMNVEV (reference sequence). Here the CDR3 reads CASSKRASGREDTQYF. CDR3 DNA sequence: TGTGCCAGCAGTAAAAGGGCTAGCGGGAGGGAGGATACGCAGTATTTT.